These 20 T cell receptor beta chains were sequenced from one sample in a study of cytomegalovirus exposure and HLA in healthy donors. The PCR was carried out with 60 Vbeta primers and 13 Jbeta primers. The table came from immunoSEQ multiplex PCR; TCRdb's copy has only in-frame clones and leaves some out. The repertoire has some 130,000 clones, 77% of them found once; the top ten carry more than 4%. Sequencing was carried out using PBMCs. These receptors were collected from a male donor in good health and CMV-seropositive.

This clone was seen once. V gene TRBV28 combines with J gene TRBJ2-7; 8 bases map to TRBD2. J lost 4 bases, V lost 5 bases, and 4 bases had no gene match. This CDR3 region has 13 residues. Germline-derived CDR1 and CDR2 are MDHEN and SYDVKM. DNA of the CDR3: TGTGCCAGCAGTATGGGACTAGGTTACGAGCAGTACTTC. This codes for CASSMGLGYEQYF. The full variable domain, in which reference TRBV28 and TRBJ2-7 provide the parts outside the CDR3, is DVKVTQSSRYLVKRTGEKVFLECVQDMDHENMFWYRQDPGLGLRLIYFSYDVKMKEKGDIPEGYSVSREKKERFSLILESASTNQTSMYLCASSMGLGYEQYFGPGTRLTVT.

CDR3 nucleotides: TGTGCCAGCAGACAGGGGATAGCTAACTATGGCTACACCTTC. Its protein is CASRQGIANYGYTF. This chain links TRBV5-6 with TRBJ1-2; 7 bases agree with TRBD1. Germline lookup yields CDR1 SGHDT and CDR2 YYEEEE. Trimming cost V 5 bases and J 0 bases; bases outside gene matches: 4. The CDR3 runs 14 residues.

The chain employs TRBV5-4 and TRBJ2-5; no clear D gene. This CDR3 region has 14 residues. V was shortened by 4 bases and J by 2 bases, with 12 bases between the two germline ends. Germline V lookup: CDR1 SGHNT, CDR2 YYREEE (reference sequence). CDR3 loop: CASSPRYRQETQYF. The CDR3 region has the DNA TGTGCCAGCAGCCCCCGTTACAGACAAGAGACCCAGTACTTC.

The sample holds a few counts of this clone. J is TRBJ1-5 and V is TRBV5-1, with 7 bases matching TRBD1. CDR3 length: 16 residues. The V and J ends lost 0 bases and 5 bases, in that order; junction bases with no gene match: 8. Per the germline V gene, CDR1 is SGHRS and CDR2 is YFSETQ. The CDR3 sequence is CASSLDGGGYHQPQHF. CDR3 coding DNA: TGCGCCAGCAGCTTGGACGGAGGGGGCTATCATCAGCCCCAGCATTTT.

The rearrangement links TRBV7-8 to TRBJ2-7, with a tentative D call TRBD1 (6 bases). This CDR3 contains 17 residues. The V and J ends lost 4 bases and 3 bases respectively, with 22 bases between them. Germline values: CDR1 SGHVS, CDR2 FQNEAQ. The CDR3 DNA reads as TGTGCCAGCAGCTACGACCGGGCCACAGGGAGAAACTACGAGCAGTACTTC. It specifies CASSYDRATGRNYEQYF.

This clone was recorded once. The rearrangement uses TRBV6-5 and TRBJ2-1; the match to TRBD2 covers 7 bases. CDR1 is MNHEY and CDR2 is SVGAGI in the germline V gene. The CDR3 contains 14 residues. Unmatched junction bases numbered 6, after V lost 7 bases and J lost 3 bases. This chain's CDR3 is CASTIGGSYNEQFF. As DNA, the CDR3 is TGTGCCAGCACCATTGGCGGGAGCTACAATGAGCAGTTCTTC.

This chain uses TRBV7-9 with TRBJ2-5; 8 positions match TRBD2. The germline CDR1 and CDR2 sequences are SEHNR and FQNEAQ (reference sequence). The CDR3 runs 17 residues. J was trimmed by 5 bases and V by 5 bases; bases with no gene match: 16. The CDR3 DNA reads TGTGCCAGCAGCATAAACCAGGGACTAGGGGGGCTGGAGACCCAGTACTTC. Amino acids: CASSINQGLGGLETQYF.

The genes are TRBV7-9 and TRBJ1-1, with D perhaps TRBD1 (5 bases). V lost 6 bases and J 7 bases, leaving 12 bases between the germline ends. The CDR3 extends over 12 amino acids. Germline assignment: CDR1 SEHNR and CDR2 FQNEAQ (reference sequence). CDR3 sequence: CASSRRESEAFF. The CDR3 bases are TGTGCCAGCAGTCGCAGGGAAAGTGAAGCTTTCTTT.

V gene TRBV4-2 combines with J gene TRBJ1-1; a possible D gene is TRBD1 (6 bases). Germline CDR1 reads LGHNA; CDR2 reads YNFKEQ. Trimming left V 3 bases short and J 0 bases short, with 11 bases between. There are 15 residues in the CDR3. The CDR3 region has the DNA TGTGCCAGCAGCCACCCGGACAGAATGAACACTGAAGCTTTCTTT. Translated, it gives CASSHPDRMNTEAFF.

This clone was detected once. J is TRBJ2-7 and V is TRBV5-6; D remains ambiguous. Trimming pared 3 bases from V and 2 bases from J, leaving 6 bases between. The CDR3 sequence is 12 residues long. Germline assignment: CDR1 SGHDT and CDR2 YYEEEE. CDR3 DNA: TGTGCCAGCAGCTGGCAGGCCTACGAGCAGTACTTC. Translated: CASSWQAYEQYF.

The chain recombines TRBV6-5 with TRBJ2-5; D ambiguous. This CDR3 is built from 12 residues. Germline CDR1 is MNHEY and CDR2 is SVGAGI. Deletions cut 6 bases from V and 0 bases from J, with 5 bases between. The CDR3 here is CASSTDQETQYF. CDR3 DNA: TGTGCCAGCAGCACAGACCAAGAGACCCAGTACTTC.

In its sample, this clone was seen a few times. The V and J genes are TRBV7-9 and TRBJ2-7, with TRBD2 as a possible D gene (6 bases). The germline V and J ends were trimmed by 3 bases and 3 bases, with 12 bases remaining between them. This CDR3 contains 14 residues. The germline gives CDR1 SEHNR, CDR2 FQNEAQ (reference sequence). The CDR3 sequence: CASSLTGVDYEQYF. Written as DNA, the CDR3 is TGTGCCAGCAGCTTGACGGGGGTGGACTACGAGCAGTACTTC.

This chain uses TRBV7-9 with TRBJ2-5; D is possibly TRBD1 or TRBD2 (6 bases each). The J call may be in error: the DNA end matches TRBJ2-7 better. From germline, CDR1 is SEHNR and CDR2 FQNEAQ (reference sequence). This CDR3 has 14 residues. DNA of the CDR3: TGTGCCAGCAGCTTAGTTAACGGAGGGGGCGAGCAGTACTTC. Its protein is CASSLVNGGGEQYF.

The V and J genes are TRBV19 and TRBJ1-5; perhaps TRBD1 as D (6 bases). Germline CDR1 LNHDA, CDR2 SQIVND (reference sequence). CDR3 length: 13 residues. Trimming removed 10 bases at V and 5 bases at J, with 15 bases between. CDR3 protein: CATADRTYQPQHF. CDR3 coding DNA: TGTGCCACCGCGGACAGAACCTATCAGCCCCAGCATTTT.

In nucleotides, the CDR3 is TGTGCCATCAGTGACCCATTTAGTGGCTCTGGAAACACCATATATTTT. Translation gives CAISDPFSGSGNTIYF. V and J are TRBV10-3 and TRBJ1-3; D is undetermined. The germline gives CDR1 ENHRY, CDR2 SYGVKD. V was clipped by 3 bases and J by 0 bases, with 12 bases between them. The CDR3 loop spans 16 amino acids.

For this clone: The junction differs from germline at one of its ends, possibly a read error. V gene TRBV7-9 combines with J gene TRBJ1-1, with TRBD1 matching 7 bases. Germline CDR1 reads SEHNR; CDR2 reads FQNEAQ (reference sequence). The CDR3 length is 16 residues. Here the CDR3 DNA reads TGTTCCAGCAGCTTTGGCACCGGGACAGCGAACACTGAAGCTTTCTTT. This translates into CSSSFGTGTANTEAFF.

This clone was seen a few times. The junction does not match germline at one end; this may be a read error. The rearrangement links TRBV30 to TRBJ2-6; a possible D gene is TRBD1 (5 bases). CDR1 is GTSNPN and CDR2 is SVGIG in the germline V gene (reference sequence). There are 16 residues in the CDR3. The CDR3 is CAWSPGFFSGANGLTF. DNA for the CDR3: TGTGCCTGGAGTCCTGGATTCTTCTCTGGGGCCAACGGCCTGACTTTC.

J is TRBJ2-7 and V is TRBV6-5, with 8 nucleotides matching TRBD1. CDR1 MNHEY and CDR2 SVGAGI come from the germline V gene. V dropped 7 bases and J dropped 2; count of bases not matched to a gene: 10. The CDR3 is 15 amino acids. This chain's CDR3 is CASTPRQGMTYEQYF. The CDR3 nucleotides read TGTGCCAGCACCCCCAGACAGGGGATGACCTACGAGCAGTACTTC.

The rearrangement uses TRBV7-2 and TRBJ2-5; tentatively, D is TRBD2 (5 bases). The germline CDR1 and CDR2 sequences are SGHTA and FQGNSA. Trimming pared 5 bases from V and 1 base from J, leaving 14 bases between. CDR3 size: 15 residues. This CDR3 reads CASSALGRAQETQYF. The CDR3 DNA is TGTGCCAGCAGCGCCCTTGGGAGAGCCCAAGAGACCCAGTACTTC.

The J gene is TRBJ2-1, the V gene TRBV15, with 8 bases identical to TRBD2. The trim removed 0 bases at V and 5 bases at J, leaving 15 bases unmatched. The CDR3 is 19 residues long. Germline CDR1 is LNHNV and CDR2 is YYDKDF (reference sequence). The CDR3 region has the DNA TGTGCCACCAGCAGAGACATAAGAGATTCGGGACTAGGAAACAATGAGCAGTTCTTC. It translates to CATSRDIRDSGLGNNEQFF.